This entry concerns a single T cell receptor beta chain. Different DNA sequences within this sample yield the same CDR3. With 0 bases removed from V and 5 bases from J, the gap between germline ends came to 13 bases. CDR3 length equals 15 residues. CDR1 and CDR2 from the germline V gene are MNHEY and SVGEGT. These data come from a study of blood T cell repertoires in COVID-19. Overall study context: Some COVID-19 samples were acute and others convalescent; all came from the United States, Italy and Spain. In each case, the material was cDNA or gDNA derived from T cells, B-cell-depleted T cells, or PBMCs.

Per the original methods: The assay estimated nucleated cells by amplifying reference gene primers. Clones were sequenced by immunoSEQ multiplex PCR, and TCRdb holds only the in-frame ones, with some missing. Clone size and V and J calls were adopted from that table, with D and trimming inferred from the DNA. The repertoire holds approximately 280,000 clones, with around 89% as singletons. The rearrangement joins TRBV6-2 or TRBV6-3 to TRBJ1-2, with D perhaps TRBD1 (5 bases). The origin of this receptor is a woman in her fifties or sixties with acute or convalescent COVID-19. The sample taken for sequencing was peripheral blood. The CDR3 protein is CASSYSSGTLYGYTF. In nucleotides, the CDR3 is TGTGCCAGCAGTTACTCCAGCGGGACGCTATATGGCTACACCTTC.